This is a list of T cell receptor beta chains from one sample in a study of identifying expanded T cells in peripheral blood. Method: immunoSEQ multiplex PCR; TCRdb's copy keeps in-frame clones and lacks some. The repertoire holds around 120,000 clones, approximately 84% seen once, with 3.3% in the top ten. The material sequenced was blood. The receptor source for this set is a person aged 18-69 years in good health. Each CDR3 is given with its conserved first and last residue. D genes are given only for firm matches. Where a row states a size, it is once, few, many or the class of an expanded clone; other rows omit it.

J gene: TRBJ2-7; D gene: NA; V gene: TRBV10-1; clone size: NA; CDR3 DNA: TGCGCCAGCACGAGGGAGGCAGGGGCCTCCTACGAGCAGTACTTC; CDR3 protein: CASTREAGASYEQYF
J gene: TRBJ2-7; D gene: NA; V gene: TRBV5-4; clone size: NA; CDR3 DNA: TGTGCCAGCAGCTGGTCTTGGGGGGGCGACTACGAGCAGTACTTC; CDR3 protein: CASSWSWGGDYEQYF
J gene: TRBJ1-1; D gene: NA; V gene: TRBV21-1; clone size: NA; CDR3 DNA: TGTGCCAGCAGCAAACTTTATCCCAGGGGACCCAGTAGCACTGAAGCTTTCTTT; CDR3 protein: CASSKLYPRGPSSTEAFF
J gene: TRBJ2-2; D gene: NA; V gene: TRBV11-2; clone size: NA; CDR3 DNA: TGTGCCAGCAGCTTAATTGGAAGCCGGGACCCTGACAACACCGGGGAGCTGTTTTTT; CDR3 protein: CASSLIGSRDPDNTGELFF
J gene: TRBJ2-2; D gene: NA; V gene: TRBV5-4; clone size: once; CDR3 DNA: TGTGCCAGCAGCTTACCAGGATCCTTGGACGGGGAGCTGTTTTTT; CDR3 protein: CASSLPGSLDGELFF
J gene: TRBJ2-1; D gene: NA; V gene: TRBV5-1; clone size: NA; CDR3 DNA: TGCGCCAGCAGCTTAAATGGTGAGAGCTCCTACAATGAGCAGTTCTTC; CDR3 protein: CASSLNGESSYNEQFF
J gene: TRBJ2-7; D gene: NA; V gene: TRBV5-4; clone size: NA; CDR3 DNA: TGTGCCAGCAGCCCGACAGGTGGAGGGTGGTACGACTACGAGCAGTACTTC; CDR3 protein: CASSPTGGGWYDYEQYF
J gene: TRBJ2-7; D gene: NA; V gene: TRBV29-1; clone size: NA; CDR3 DNA: TGCAGCGTTGCTTGGCTCACTCACGGCCACGAGCAGTACTTC; CDR3 protein: CSVAWLTHGHEQYF
J gene: TRBJ1-2; D gene: NA; V gene: TRBV6-6; clone size: NA; CDR3 DNA: TGTGCCAGCAGTTACTCGACTCCAGGGAAGACTCATGGCTACACCTTC; CDR3 protein: CASSYSTPGKTHGYTF
J gene: TRBJ2-1; D gene: TRBD2; V gene: TRBV6-5; clone size: NA; CDR3 DNA: TGTGCCAGCAGATCACCGCGGGGGAACAATGAGCAGTTCTTC; CDR3 protein: CASRSPRGNNEQFF
J gene: TRBJ2-3; D gene: NA; V gene: TRBV5-4; clone size: NA; CDR3 DNA: TGTGCCAGCAGCTATAGCGGTTACTCTAGCACAGATACGCAGTATTTT; CDR3 protein: CASSYSGYSSTDTQYF
J gene: TRBJ2-2; D gene: NA; V gene: TRBV5-4; clone size: NA; CDR3 DNA: TGTGCCAGCAGCCACCCCGACAGTAGAGTGGCCGGGGAGCTGTTTTTT; CDR3 protein: CASSHPDSRVAGELFF
J gene: TRBJ1-6; D gene: NA; V gene: TRBV5-4; clone size: NA; CDR3 DNA: TGTGCCAGCAGCTTGAACGGAGTCTATAATTCACCCCTCCACTTT; CDR3 protein: CASSLNGVYNSPLHF